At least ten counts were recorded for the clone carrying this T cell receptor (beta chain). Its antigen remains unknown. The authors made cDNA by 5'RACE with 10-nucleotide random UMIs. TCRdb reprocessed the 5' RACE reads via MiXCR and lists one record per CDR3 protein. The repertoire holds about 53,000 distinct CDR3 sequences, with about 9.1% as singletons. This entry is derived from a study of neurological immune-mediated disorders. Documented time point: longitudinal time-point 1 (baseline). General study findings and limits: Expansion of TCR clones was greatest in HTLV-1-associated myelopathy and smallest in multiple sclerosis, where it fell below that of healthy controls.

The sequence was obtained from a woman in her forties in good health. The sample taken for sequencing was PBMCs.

CDR3 bases: TGCGCCAGCAGTACAGGGGAGGGGTATGGCTACACCTTC. This translates into CASSTGEGYGYTF. The chain couples TRBV5-1 to TRBJ1-2; 7 bases match TRBD1. CDR3 length: 13 residues. V lost 5 bases to trimming and J lost 5 bases; unmatched junction nucleotides: 6. Germline V CDR1 and CDR2: SGHRS, YFSETQ.